The clone carrying this TCR beta chain is termed medium-sized. Its target is not known. Each CDR3 protein is one row after TCRdb ran MiXCR on the reads. The sample records tens of thousands of distinct CDR3 sequences, more than 10% being singletons. The V and J ends lost 4 bases and 5 bases, in that order; junction bases with no gene match: 8. The CDR3 covers 15 residues. Germline-derived CDR1 and CDR2 are SGHKS and YYEKEE (reference sequence). The entry originates in a study of type 1 regulatory T cells. The sequence derives from a human donor in good health. This chain uses TRBV5-5 with TRBJ2-3; 9 bases map to TRBD2. Specimen: cultured non-Tr1 T cells, either the whole culture or a sorted T cell fraction (not recorded which). The CDR3 region has the DNA TGTGCCAGCAGCGGGGGGACTAGCAAGCAAGATACGCAGTATTTT. Translated: CASSGGTSKQDTQYF.